This T cell receptor beta chain was identified in a study of T cell changes during pregnancy in multiple sclerosis. Trimming removed 0 bases at V and 2 bases at J, with 11 bases between. CDR3 length: 15 residues. Looked up from germline, CDR1 is GTSNPN and CDR2 is SVGIG (reference sequence). The assay was immunoSEQ multiplex PCR, and TCRdb's table has in-frame clones only and misses some. The table lists about 70,000 clones, approximately 92% of them singletons. This receptor was obtained from a female donor with multiple sclerosis, enrolled in a pregnancy study. The source was peripheral blood, collected before pregnancy. V gene TRBV30 combines with J gene TRBJ1-3, with D perhaps TRBD1 (5 bases). CDR3 DNA: TGTGCCTGGAGTGTACGTTCGGGGGCTGGAAACACCATATATTTT. Residues: CAWSVRSGAGNTIYF. Variable domain in full (rest from reference TRBV30 and TRBJ1-3): SQTIHQWPATLVQPVGSPLSLECTVEGTSNPNLYWYRQAAGRGLQLLFYSVGIGQISSEVPQNLSASRPQDRQFILSSKKLLLSDSGFYLCAWSVRSGAGNTIYFGEGSWLTVV.